This entry lists 18 T cell receptor beta chains sequenced from one sample in a study of blood T cells in healthy people across ages. For the second PCR, which ran for 7 to 11 cycles, a sample-barcoded 5' primer and a J-beta primer mix were used. TCRdb passed the 5' RACE reads through MiXCR, listing each CDR3 protein once. The data hold around 940,000 distinct CDR3 sequences, with approximately 50% observed a single time. Input material: blood. The receptors here all came from a woman aged 60 to 75 in good health.

This clonotype has only one observation. An end of the junction differs from the germline gene, which may be a read error. This chain joins TRBV20-1 and TRBJ2-1; 7 nucleotides line up with TRBD2. CDR1 and CDR2 from the germline V gene are DFQATT and SNEGSKA (reference sequence). The CDR3 runs to 14 residues. CDR3 sequence: CSAISGDGHNGQFF. CDR3 sequence (DNA): TGCAGTGCCATAAGCGGGGATGGGCACAATGGGCAGTTCTTC.

The chain uses TRBV7-2 and TRBJ2-1; TRBD2 matches at 9 bases. Losses at the gene ends were 1 base for V and 6 bases for J; bases not matched to a gene: 4. This CDR3 region has 15 residues. Germline values: CDR1 SGHTA, CDR2 FQGNSA. The CDR3 region is CASSLGIAGANEQFF. In nucleotides, the CDR3 is TGTGCCAGCAGCTTAGGGATAGCGGGGGCCAATGAGCAGTTCTTC.

The chain carries TRBV4-3 and TRBJ2-1; D gene ambiguous. Trimming took off 4 bases at V and 5 bases at J, with 15 bases between the two ends. CDR3 length: 15 residues. Germline CDR1 and CDR2: LGHNA and YSLEER. The CDR3 DNA sequence: TGCGCCAGCAGCCCTTCTTCCGGGCCTGACAATGAGCAGTTCTTC. Protein product: CASSPSSGPDNEQFF.

This clonotype was seen a few times. V usage is TRBV4-2 and J usage is TRBJ2-1, with 7 positions matching TRBD2. Germline values: CDR1 LGHNA, CDR2 YNFKEQ. The CDR3 contains 17 residues. V lost 0 bases, J lost 3 bases, and 8 bases stayed unmatched. DNA of the CDR3: TGTGCCAGCAGCCAAGAGCCCGCGCTAGCGGACTACAATGAGCAGTTCTTC. Protein product: CASSQEPALADYNEQFF.

The gene calls are TRBV28 and TRBJ1-6; 9 nucleotides align to TRBD1. Germline V gene data show CDR1 as MDHEN and CDR2 as SYDVKM. V gave up 6 bases and J gave up 9 bases; unmatched junction bases: 6. There are 14 residues in the CDR3. CDR3 sequence (DNA): TGTGCCAGCAGGTTGACAGGGGGTTTTTCACCCCTCCACTTT. It translates to CASRLTGGFSPLHF.

V gene TRBV21-1 combines with J gene TRBJ1-2. TRBV21-1 is tagged as a pseudogene. This CDR3 has 13 amino acids. The CDR3 is CASSKRKGYGYTF. The CDR3 region has the DNA TGTGCCAGCAGCAAACGGAAGGGATATGGCTACACCTTC.

This chain uses TRBV7-8 with TRBJ1-5; 8 bases line up with TRBD1. CDR1 and CDR2 from the germline V gene are SGHVS and FQNEAQ. This CDR3 has 16 amino acids. With 2 bases clipped from V and 1 base from J, the junction kept 4 bases outside the gene matches. CDR3 sequence reads: CASSLHRDRSNQPQHF. The DNA of the CDR3 is TGTGCCAGCAGCTTACACCGGGACAGGAGCAATCAGCCCCAGCATTTT.

V and J are TRBV6-2 or TRBV6-3 and TRBJ2-1; TRBD2 agrees at 7 bases. Germline loops: CDR1 MNHEY, CDR2 SVGEGT. V dropped 3 bases and J dropped 8; count of bases not matched to a gene: 7. The CDR3 runs to 14 residues. Here the CDR3 DNA reads TGTGCCAGCAGTTATGAGCGGGGCTGGTATGAGCAGTTCTTC. Translated: CASSYERGWYEQFF.

This chain links TRBV27 with TRBJ2-1, with no clear D. V lost 3 bases to trimming and J lost 13 bases, with 16 bases between them. The CDR3 is 13 amino acids. CDR1 and CDR2 (germline): MNHEY, SMNVEV (reference sequence). In DNA form, the CDR3 reads TGTGCCAGCAGTTTGACCAGAGATGGGCCACAGTTCTTC. Amino acid sequence: CASSLTRDGPQFF.

Concerning this clonotype: This may come from a read error, since a much larger clone is one base off. The rearrangement uses TRBV7-2 and TRBJ2-7; 8 bases agree with TRBD2. There are 16 residues in the CDR3. Germline CDR1 and CDR2: SGHTA and FQGNSA. CDR3 amino acids: CASGLVNTGLGYEQYF. The CDR3 region has the DNA TGTGCCAGCGGCTTAGTTAACACGGGACTAGGATACGAGCAGTACTTC.

CDR3 sequence reads: CASSKPPSGHTDTQYF. Written as DNA, the CDR3 is TGTGCCAGCTCAAAACCCCCATCAGGCCACACAGATACGCAGTATTTT. V usage is TRBV18 and J usage is TRBJ2-3; unclear D gene. Trimming stripped 5 bases from V and 2 bases from J, with 17 bases between. CDR1 is KGHSH, CDR2 LQKENI, per germline. The CDR3 consists of 16 residues.

The CDR3 is CASQDRGGTDMEYF. In DNA form, the CDR3 reads TGTGCTTCACAGGACAGGGGGGGCACAGATATGGAATATTTT. The genes are TRBV12-3 or TRBV12-4 and TRBJ2-3; 10 bases are shared with TRBD1. The CDR3 has 14 residues.

V and J are TRBV9 and TRBJ2-4, with a possible D match to TRBD2 (5 bases). The germline CDR1 and CDR2 sequences are SGDLS and YYNGEE. Trimming stripped 2 bases from V and 8 bases from J, with 17 bases between. The CDR3 loop spans 15 amino acids. DNA for the CDR3: TGTGCCAGCAGCGTCAGCGGTGGGCCTTGGGACATTCAGTACTTC. This translates into CASSVSGGPWDIQYF.

The chain joins TRBV2 to TRBJ1-2, with TRBD1 matching over 10 bases. Trimming took 8 bases from V and 3 from J; bases not matched to a gene: 6. Germline-derived CDR1 and CDR2 are SNHLY and FYNNEI. This CDR3 contains 14 residues. This chain's CDR3 is CASRDRGSDYGYTF. The CDR3 DNA follows: TGTGCCAGCCGGGACAGGGGTAGTGACTATGGCTACACCTTC.

The chain uses TRBV20-1 and TRBJ2-1; possible D gene TRBD2, 5 bases. The CDR3 is made up of 14 amino acids. V shed 6 bases and J shed 2 bases, with 14 bases lying between them. Germline lookup yields CDR1 DFQATT and CDR2 SNEGSKA (reference sequence). CDR3 in amino acids: CSAPRAGPYNEQFF. DNA for the CDR3: TGCAGTGCCCCCCGGGCGGGCCCCTACAATGAGCAGTTCTTC.

This clonotype was counted only a few times. The V gene is TRBV20-1, the J gene TRBJ2-7, with D perhaps matching TRBD1 (6 bases). The CDR3 loop spans 13 amino acids. The V gene lost 4 bases and the J gene lost 2 bases, with 12 bases spanning the gap. Germline V gene sequence: CDR1 DFQATT, CDR2 SNEGSKA (reference sequence). The chain's CDR3 is CSAILDRTYEQYF. CDR3 coding DNA: TGCAGTGCTATTCTCGACAGGACCTACGAGCAGTACTTC.

In its sample, this clonotype was seen a few times. J is TRBJ2-1 and V is TRBV10-3; the D is unclear. The CDR3 is 13 residues long. Germline assignment: CDR1 ENHRY and CDR2 SYGVKD. Trimming pared 4 bases from V and 1 base from J, leaving 5 bases between. CDR3 residues: CAISGLSYNEQFF. The CDR3, as DNA: TGTGCCATCAGTGGACTTTCCTACAATGAGCAGTTCTTC.

This chain links TRBV4-1 with TRBJ1-2; D gene ambiguous. The V and J ends lost 2 bases and 8 bases respectively, with 18 bases between them. Germline-derived CDR1 and CDR2 are MGHRA and YSYEKL. The CDR3 is made up of 15 amino acids. The CDR3 spells CASSQQLPSAWGYTF. DNA of the CDR3: TGCGCCAGCAGCCAACAACTTCCCAGTGCGTGGGGCTACACCTTC.